The rows below give T cell receptor beta chains drawn from one sample of a study of shared clonotypes between healthy human individuals. The method was immunoSEQ multiplex PCR; TCRdb's version includes in-frame clones alone and lacks a portion of them. Of about 2.4 million clones in the sample, approximately 93% were seen once. The sample taken for sequencing was naive CD4+ T cells from PBMCs. The receptor source for this set is a man between 18 and 29 years old in good health. Some clones in this sample may be carry-over from other donors' samples. Each CDR3 is given without its conserved first and last residue. Fields, in order: V gene, J gene, CDR3 length, CDR3 protein.

TRBV19	TRBJ2-2	15	ASTFPTSYTYTGELF
TRBV10-3	TRBJ2-3	13	ATLASGYRTDTQY
TRBV19	TRBJ1-2	15	ASSIGDREAKIYGYT
TRBV10-3	TRBJ2-7	16	AISESGLSVGRFYEQH
TRBV19	TRBJ2-7	14	ASSTPGQGSYYEQY
TRBV4-3	TRBJ1-2	14	ASSRGRDSLLYGYT
TRBV15	TRBJ2-1	10	ATSRGDNEQF
TRBV4-3	TRBJ2-3	13	ASSRRLSGTDTQY
TRBV7-2	TRBJ2-1	15	ASSRTGTRRLYNEQF
TRBV27	TRBJ2-1	11	ASSKTGGNEQF
TRBV29-1	TRBJ1-2	9	SVEERAGTT
TRBV7-3	TRBJ2-3	14	ASSPEGVGNTDTQY
TRBV6-5	TRBJ2-7	12	ASSLNRGTDEQY
TRBV7-9	TRBJ2-3	14	ASSSAIPGVGDTQY